This TCR beta chain originates from a study of blood T cell repertoires in COVID-19. Original handling: Researchers report that nucleated cell counts were estimated from reference gene primer amplification. Using immunoSEQ multiplex PCR, the repertoire was profiled, and TCRdb retains in-frame clones only, with some absent. V, J and clone size are taken as reported in that table, and D and trimming were inferred from the DNA itself. The repertoire holds 150,000 to 200,000 clones, with around 81% as singletons. With 5 bases clipped from V and 2 bases from J, the junction kept 5 bases outside the gene matches. The CDR3 extends over 14 amino acids. Germline CDR1 and CDR2: SEHNR and FQNEAQ (reference sequence).

V usage is TRBV7-9 and J usage is TRBJ2-7; TRBD1 agrees at 8 bases. The clonotype originates from a woman in her forties with COVID-19, enrolled during active disease. The specimen sequenced was peripheral blood. The CDR3 DNA follows: TGTGCCAGCAGCGCAGGGGGCTTCGCCTACGAGCAGTACGTC. This translates into CASSAGGFAYEQYV.